The next 18 T cell receptor beta chains were all read from a single sample in a study of identical twins. TCRdb used MiXCR to reprocess the 5' RACE reads, holding one entry per CDR3 protein. The sample holds some 1,700,000 distinct CDR3 sequences, under 35% seen once. Sequencing input: cord blood. The receptors derive from a newborn girl in good health.

This clonotype was seen a few times. This chain links TRBV2 with TRBJ1-2, with D perhaps matching TRBD1 (5 bases). This CDR3 has 14 residues. Looked up from germline, CDR1 is SNHLY and CDR2 is FYNNEI. V lost 6 bases, J lost 6 bases, and 17 bases lay in between. The CDR3 reads CASRARTSHNGYTF. CDR3 DNA: TGTGCCAGCAGGGCAAGGACATCCCATAATGGCTACACCTTC.

This clonotype was detected only a few times. The genes are TRBV4-2 and TRBJ2-3; TRBD1 aligns across 7 bases. The CDR3 is made up of 17 amino acids. The trim removed 0 bases at V and 3 bases at J, leaving 9 bases unmatched. CDR1 and CDR2 from the germline V gene are LGHNA and YNFKEQ. CDR3 residues: CASSQDRPGGATDTQYF. The CDR3 nucleotides are TGTGCCAGCAGCCAAGATAGGCCAGGGGGTGCGACAGATACGCAGTATTTT.

Many counts were recorded for this clonotype. The chain links TRBV3-1 to TRBJ2-5, with 8 bases identical to TRBD2. Trimming took 4 bases from V and 0 from J; bases not matched to a gene: 7. Germline CDR1 and CDR2: LGHDT and YNNKEL (reference sequence). This CDR3 region has 16 residues. CDR3 amino acids: CASSPGTSSNQETQYF. The CDR3 DNA is TGTGCCAGCAGCCCGGGGACTAGTTCAAACCAAGAGACCCAGTACTTC.

This chain uses TRBV5-8 with TRBJ2-7, with D perhaps TRBD2 (6 bases). Germline CDR1 is SGHTS and CDR2 is YDEGEE. With 0 bases removed from V and 2 bases from J, the gap between germline ends came to 12 bases. The CDR3 is 15 residues long. CDR3 region: CASSLVRGTPYEQYF. The CDR3 DNA sequence: TGTGCCAGCAGCTTGGTCCGGGGGACCCCCTACGAGCAGTACTTC.

This clonotype has a handful of counts. The chain links TRBV20-1 to TRBJ2-1, with 11 bases that match TRBD2. V shed 4 bases, J shed 0 bases, and the junction held 11 bases outside the gene matches. There are 18 residues in the CDR3. The germline V gene has CDR1 DFQATT and CDR2 SNEGSKA (reference sequence). In DNA, the CDR3 is TGCAGTGCTACATTCCCACCTAGCGGGGGGAGCTCCTACAATGAGCAGTTCTTC. Translated: CSATFPPSGGSSYNEQFF.

The chain links TRBV10-3 to TRBJ2-1, with TRBD1 matching 9 bases. Germline CDR1 ENHRY, CDR2 SYGVKD. V lost 1 base and J lost 4; bases outside the gene matches: 8. This CDR3 is 17 amino acids long. The chain's CDR3 is CAISELRGQGDYNEQFF. CDR3 DNA sequence: TGTGCCATCAGTGAGTTGCGGGGACAGGGTGATTACAATGAGCAGTTCTTC.

This clonotype was counted only a few times. The chain uses TRBV5-1 and TRBJ2-1; maybe TRBD2 (5 bases). V was shortened by 1 base and J by 6 bases, with 14 bases between the two germline ends. Looked up from germline, CDR1 is SGHRS and CDR2 is YFSETQ. The CDR3 runs 15 residues. Here the CDR3 DNA reads TGCGCCAGCAGCTTGATGGCTAGCTGGCCCAATGAGCAGTTCTTC. Amino acid sequence: CASSLMASWPNEQFF.

This clonotype appeared once. The rearrangement uses TRBV30 and TRBJ1-1, with D possibly TRBD1 on 5 matching bases. This CDR3 region has 15 residues. Germline CDR1 GTSNPN, CDR2 SVGIG (reference sequence). V lost 2 bases and J lost 0, with 13 bases in between. This CDR3 is CAWSPSTGMNTEAFF. CDR3 in DNA: TGTGCCTGGAGTCCCTCCACAGGCATGAACACTGAAGCTTTCTTT. Looking up the rest from reference TRBV30 and TRBJ1-1 gives the full variable domain: SQTIHQWPATLVQPVGSPLSLECTVEGTSNPNLYWYRQAAGRGLQLLFYSVGIGQISSEVPQNLSASRPQDRQFILSSKKLLLSDSGFYLCAWSPSTGMNTEAFFGQGTRLTVV.

This clonotype was recorded at least ten times. This chain uses TRBV20-1 with TRBJ2-1; D remains ambiguous. The CDR3 spans 12 residues. CDR1 DFQATT and CDR2 SNEGSKA come from the germline V gene (reference sequence). V was pared by 7 bases and J by 2 bases, with 9 bases between. The CDR3 sequence is CSGLTPYNEQFF. In nucleotides, the CDR3 is TGCAGTGGTCTGACTCCCTACAATGAGCAGTTCTTC.

V and J are TRBV20-1 and TRBJ2-4, with D tentatively TRBD1 (5 bases). The J call is doubtful: the DNA matches TRBJ2-7 better. This CDR3 has 15 residues. Germline CDR1 reads DFQATT; CDR2 reads SNEGSKA (reference sequence). CDR3 in amino acids: CSARDQGGWGHEQYF. In DNA form, the CDR3 reads TGCAGTGCTAGAGATCAGGGTGGGTGGGGCCACGAGCAGTACTTC.

The sample holds many counts of this clonotype. V usage is TRBV7-6 and J usage is TRBJ2-5; D ambiguous. The germline CDR1 and CDR2 sequences are SGHVS and FNYEAQ. Trimming stripped 5 bases from V and 1 base from J, with 5 bases between. The CDR3 is made up of 12 amino acids. In nucleotides, the CDR3 is TGTGCCAGCAGCGAAATCCAAGAGACCCAGTACTTC. This gives the protein CASSEIQETQYF.

This clonotype has more than one count but fewer than ten. This chain links TRBV3-1 with TRBJ2-5, with TRBD2 matching 8 bases. Germline V gene data show CDR1 as LGHDT and CDR2 as YNNKEL (reference sequence). V was clipped by 6 bases and J by 5 bases; unmatched bases: 8. The length of the CDR3 is 14 residues. CDR3 sequence reads: CASSSGTNIETQYF. For the CDR3, the DNA is TGTGCCAGCAGTAGCGGGACAAATATCGAGACCCAGTACTTC.

This clonotype was seen many times. The CDR3 spells CASSLAGGSEQFF. The CDR3 nucleotides are TGTGCCAGCAGTTTAGCCGGCGGCAGTGAGCAGTTCTTC. The chain joins TRBV12-3 or TRBV12-4 to TRBJ2-1; no clear D gene. V dropped 0 bases and J dropped 9 bases, with 9 bases sitting between them. The CDR3 covers 13 residues.

The V and J genes are TRBV4-2 and TRBJ2-7; TRBD2 matches 7 bases. Germline V gene sequence: CDR1 LGHNA, CDR2 YNFKEQ. V lost 3 bases and J lost 2; bases outside the gene matches: 10. This CDR3 spans 16 amino acids. CDR3 region: CASSQATSAGPYEQYF. For the CDR3, the DNA is TGTGCCAGCAGCCAGGCTACTAGCGCTGGTCCCTACGAGCAGTACTTC.

This clonotype was detected a few times. The chain is built from TRBV10-2 and TRBJ2-7, with TRBD2 matching over 7 bases. This CDR3 comprises 18 residues. CDR1 is WSHSY and CDR2 is SAAADI in the germline V gene. Trimming cost V 8 bases and J 1 base; bases outside gene matches: 20. The CDR3 sequence is CASAKTGTTRKGSYEQYF. CDR3 nucleotide sequence: TGCGCCAGCGCAAAAACCGGGACTACCCGCAAGGGGTCCTACGAGCAGTACTTC.

In its sample, this clonotype was seen many times. One junction end disagrees with the germline gene, perhaps due to a read error. The chain couples TRBV5-1 to TRBJ2-1; 7 bases line up with TRBD2. Germline V CDR1 and CDR2: SGHRS, YFSETQ. The CDR3 length is 15 residues. CDR3 sequence reads: CASSLASGTYNEQFF. As DNA, the CDR3 is TGTGCCAGCAGCCTAGCAAGCGGGACCTACAATGAGCAGTTCTTC. Full variable domain (missing parts from reference TRBV5-1 and TRBJ2-1): KAGVTQTPRYLIKTRGQQVTLSCSPISGHRSVSWYQQTPGQGLQFLFEYFSETQRNKGNFPGRFSGRQFSNSRSEMNVSTLELGDSALYLCASSLASGTYNEQFFGPGTRLTVL.

V usage is TRBV20-1 and J usage is TRBJ1-5; TRBD1 might be the D (5 bases). CDR1 is DFQATT, CDR2 SNEGSKA, per germline (reference sequence). CDR3 length: 14 amino acids. V gave up 0 bases and J gave up 7 bases, with 13 bases separating them. CDR3 sequence reads: CSARDPKRGQPQHF. The CDR3, as DNA: TGCAGTGCTAGAGATCCAAAGAGGGGCCAGCCCCAGCATTTT.

The rearrangement uses TRBV5-1 and TRBJ2-7, with TRBD2 matching 9 bases. This CDR3 is 14 amino acids long. The V gene end was trimmed by 4 bases and the J gene end by 3 bases; junction bases not matched to a gene: 5. The germline CDR1 and CDR2 sequences are SGHRS and YFSETQ. CDR3 DNA sequence: TGCGCCAGCAGCCGGGGACTAGCCTTCTACGAGCAGTACTTC. The encoded protein is CASSRGLAFYEQYF.